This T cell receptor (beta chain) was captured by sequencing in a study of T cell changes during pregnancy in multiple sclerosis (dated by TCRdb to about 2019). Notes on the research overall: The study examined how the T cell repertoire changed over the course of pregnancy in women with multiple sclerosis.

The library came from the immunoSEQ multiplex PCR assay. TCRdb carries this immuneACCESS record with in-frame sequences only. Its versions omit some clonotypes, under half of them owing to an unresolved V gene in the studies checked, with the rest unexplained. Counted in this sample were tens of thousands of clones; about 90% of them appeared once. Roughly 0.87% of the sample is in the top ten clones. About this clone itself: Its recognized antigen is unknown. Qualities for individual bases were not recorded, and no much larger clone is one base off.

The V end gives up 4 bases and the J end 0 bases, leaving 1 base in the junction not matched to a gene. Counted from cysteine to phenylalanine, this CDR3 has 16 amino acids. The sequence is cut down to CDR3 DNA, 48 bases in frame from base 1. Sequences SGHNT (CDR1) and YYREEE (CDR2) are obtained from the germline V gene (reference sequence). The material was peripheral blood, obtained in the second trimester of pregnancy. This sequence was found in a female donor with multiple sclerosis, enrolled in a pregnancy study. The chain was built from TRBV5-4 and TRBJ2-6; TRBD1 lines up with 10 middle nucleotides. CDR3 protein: CASSRTGGSGANVLTF. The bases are TGTGCCAGCAGCCGGACAGGGGGCTCTGGGGCCAACGTCCTGACTTTC. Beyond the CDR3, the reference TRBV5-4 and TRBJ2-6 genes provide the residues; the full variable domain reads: ETGVTQSPTHLIKTRGQQVTLRCSSQSGHNTVSWYQQALGQGPQFIFQYYREEENGRGNFPPRFSGLQFPNYSSELNVNALELDDSALYLCASSRTGGSGANVLTFGAGSRLTVL.